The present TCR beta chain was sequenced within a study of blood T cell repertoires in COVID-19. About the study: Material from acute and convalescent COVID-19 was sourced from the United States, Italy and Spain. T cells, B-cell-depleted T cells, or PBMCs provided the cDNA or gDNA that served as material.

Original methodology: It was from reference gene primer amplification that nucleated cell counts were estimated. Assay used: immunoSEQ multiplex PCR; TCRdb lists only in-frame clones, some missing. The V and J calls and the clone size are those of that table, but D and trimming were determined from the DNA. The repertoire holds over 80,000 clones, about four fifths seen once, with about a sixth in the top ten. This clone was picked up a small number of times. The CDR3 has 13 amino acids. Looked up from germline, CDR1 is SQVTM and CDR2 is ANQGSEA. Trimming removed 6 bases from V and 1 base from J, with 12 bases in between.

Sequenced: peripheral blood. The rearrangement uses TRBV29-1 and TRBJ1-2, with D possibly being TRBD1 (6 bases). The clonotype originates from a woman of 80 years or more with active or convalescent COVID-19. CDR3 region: CSVQDRYNYGYTF. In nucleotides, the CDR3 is TGCAGCGTCCAGGACAGATATAACTATGGCTACACCTTC.